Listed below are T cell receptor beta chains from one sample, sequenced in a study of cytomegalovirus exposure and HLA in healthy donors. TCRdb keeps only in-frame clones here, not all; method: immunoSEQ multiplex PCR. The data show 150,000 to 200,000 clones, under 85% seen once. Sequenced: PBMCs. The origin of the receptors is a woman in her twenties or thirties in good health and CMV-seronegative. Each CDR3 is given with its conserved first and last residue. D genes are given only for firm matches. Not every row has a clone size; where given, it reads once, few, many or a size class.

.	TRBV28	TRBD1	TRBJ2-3	CASSSLGQEADTDTQYF	TGTGCCAGCAGTTCCTTGGGACAGGAAGCGGACACAGATACGCAGTATTTT
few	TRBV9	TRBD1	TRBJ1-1	CASSPGGGQAYYGAFF	TGTGCCAGCAGCCCAGGGGGGGGACAGGCCTATTACGGGGCTTTCTTT
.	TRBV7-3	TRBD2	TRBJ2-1	CASSPLGGTTYNEQFF	TGTGCCAGCAGCCCCCTTGGCGGGACTACTTACAATGAGCAGTTCTTC
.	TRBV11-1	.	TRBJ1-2	CASSLQGLEGYTF	TGTGCCAGCAGCTTACAGGGGCTCGAAGGCTACACCTTC
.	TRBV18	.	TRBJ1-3	CASSPYGISGNTIYF	TGTGCCAGCTCACCATACGGTATCTCTGGAAACACCATATATTTT
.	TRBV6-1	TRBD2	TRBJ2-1	CASSEVWTSGRGYNEQFF	TGTGCCAGCAGTGAAGTCTGGACTAGCGGGAGAGGATACAATGAGCAGTTCTTC
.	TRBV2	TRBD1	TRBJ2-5	CASQTGAETQYF	TGTGCCAGCCAGACAGGGGCAGAGACCCAGTACTTC
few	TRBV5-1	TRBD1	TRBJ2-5	CASSLNRGQETQYF	TGCGCCAGCAGCTTGAACAGGGGGCAAGAGACCCAGTACTTC
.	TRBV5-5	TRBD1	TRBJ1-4	CASSSIGDSLENLFF	TGTGCCAGCAGCTCCATCGGGGACAGCCTTGAAAACCTGTTTTTT
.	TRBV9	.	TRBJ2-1	CASSVATLSYNEQFF	TGTGCCAGCAGCGTAGCTACGCTATCCTACAATGAGCAGTTCTTC
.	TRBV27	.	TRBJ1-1	CASRRGGYPLNTEAFF	TGTGCCAGCAGGAGGGGGGGATATCCCCTCAACACTGAAGCTTTCTTT
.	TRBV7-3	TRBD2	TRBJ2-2	CASSTGTSGNTGELFF	TGTGCCAGCAGCACCGGGACTAGCGGGAACACCGGGGAGCTGTTTTTT
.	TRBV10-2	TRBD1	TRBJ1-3	CASSRGQDGNTIYF	TGCGCCAGCAGCAGGGGGCAGGACGGAAACACCATATATTTT
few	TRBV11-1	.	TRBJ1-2	CASSRTGGGGYTF	TGTGCCAGCAGCCGGACCGGGGGTGGTGGCTACACCTTC
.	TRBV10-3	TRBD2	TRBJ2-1	CAISGGLAGDNEQFF	TGTGCCATCAGTGGGGGACTAGCGGGGGACAATGAGCAGTTCTTC
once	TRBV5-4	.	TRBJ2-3	CASSLDPGGTDTQYF	TGTGCCAGCAGCTTGGATCCAGGGGGCACAGATACGCAGTATTTT
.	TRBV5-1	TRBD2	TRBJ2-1	CASSFGRGDNEQFF	TGCGCCAGCAGCTTTGGGCGGGGGGACAATGAGCAGTTCTTC
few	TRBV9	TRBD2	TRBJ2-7	CASSLGLAGGPGVYEQYF	TGTGCCAGCAGCCTGGGACTAGCGGGAGGGCCTGGGGTATACGAGCAGTACTTC